These T cell receptor beta chains were read from a single sample in a study of blood T cell repertoires in COVID-19. Profiling relied on immunoSEQ multiplex PCR, and the TCRdb table lists in-frame clones only, not all of them. This table holds around 63,000 clones, 75% to 85% found once. Sequenced sample: peripheral blood. These receptors came from a man aged 55 to 70 with acute or convalescent COVID-19. Both conserved end residues are part of each CDR3. The D gene is left open where the match is weak. For some rows the clone size is stated as once, few or many, or as a class when expanded; others skip it.

cdr3_nt: TGTGCCAGCAGTGAAGAAAGCGGGGGGATATGGACCCAGTACTTC; cdr3_aa: CASSEESGGIWTQYF; clone_size: .; j_call: TRBJ2-5; v_call: TRBV6-1; d_call: TRBD2
cdr3_nt: TGTGCCAGCAGTTTTGGGGGGGAAAACATTCAGTACTTC; cdr3_aa: CASSFGGENIQYF; clone_size: .; j_call: TRBJ2-4; v_call: TRBV27; d_call: TRBD2
cdr3_nt: TGTGCCAGCAGCCTCCGCCAGGGCATCACAGATACGCAGTATTTT; cdr3_aa: CASSLRQGITDTQYF; clone_size: .; j_call: TRBJ2-3; v_call: TRBV11-2; d_call: .
cdr3_nt: TGTGCCAGCAGCCTACGACAGGGAAGCAATCAGCCCCAGCATTTT; cdr3_aa: CASSLRQGSNQPQHF; clone_size: .; j_call: TRBJ1-5; v_call: TRBV4-2; d_call: TRBD1
cdr3_nt: TGTGCCAGCAGCGTAAGAGTTAATTATGGCTACACCTTC; cdr3_aa: CASSVRVNYGYTF; clone_size: few; j_call: TRBJ1-2; v_call: TRBV9; d_call: .
cdr3_nt: TGCGCCAGCAGCCCTCACCGGACACCCAACTATGGCTACACCTTC; cdr3_aa: CASSPHRTPNYGYTF; clone_size: medium-sized; j_call: TRBJ1-2; v_call: TRBV4-1; d_call: .
cdr3_nt: TGCGCCAGCAGCTCCCGCAGGGAAGAGACCCAGTACTTC; cdr3_aa: CASSSRREETQYF; clone_size: few; j_call: TRBJ2-5; v_call: TRBV5-1; d_call: .
cdr3_nt: TGTGCCAGCAGTTATGAGACAGGGGTGCCCACTGAAGCTTTCTTT; cdr3_aa: CASSYETGVPTEAFF; clone_size: few; j_call: TRBJ1-1; v_call: TRBV6-6; d_call: TRBD1
cdr3_nt: TGTGCCAGCAGTGAAATGGGGCTCAGCTACGAGCAGTACTTC; cdr3_aa: CASSEMGLSYEQYF; clone_size: .; j_call: TRBJ2-7; v_call: TRBV6-1; d_call: .
cdr3_nt: TGTGCCAGCAGCCCAAATGGACAGGGAACTGGAAACACCATATATTTT; cdr3_aa: CASSPNGQGTGNTIYF; clone_size: .; j_call: TRBJ1-3; v_call: TRBV6-6; d_call: TRBD1
cdr3_nt: TGCGCCAGCAGCCCGCGGGCTCCTGGGACTAGCGGACGCTACGAGCAGTACTTC; cdr3_aa: CASSPRAPGTSGRYEQYF; clone_size: .; j_call: TRBJ2-7; v_call: TRBV5-1; d_call: TRBD2
cdr3_nt: TGTGCCAGCAGCTTGGCCGACTTCTATGGCTACACCTTC; cdr3_aa: CASSLADFYGYTF; clone_size: .; j_call: TRBJ1-2; v_call: TRBV5-5; d_call: .
cdr3_nt: TGTGCCAGTAGAAACCGGGACAGGGGCCGACCCTATGGCTACACCTTC; cdr3_aa: CASRNRDRGRPYGYTF; clone_size: .; j_call: TRBJ1-2; v_call: TRBV19; d_call: TRBD1
cdr3_nt: TGCGCCAGCAAGGCCTCGACAAGCCCGAACACTGAAGCTTTCTTT; cdr3_aa: CASKASTSPNTEAFF; clone_size: .; j_call: TRBJ1-1; v_call: TRBV5-1; d_call: .
cdr3_nt: TGTGCCACCCAGCGGAAGAACTACGAGCAGTACTTC; cdr3_aa: CATQRKNYEQYF; clone_size: .; j_call: TRBJ2-7; v_call: TRBV6-6; d_call: .
cdr3_nt: TGTGCCAGCAGCTTAGATGGGGACAGGGGGCAAGCTTTCTTT; cdr3_aa: CASSLDGDRGQAFF; clone_size: once; j_call: TRBJ1-1; v_call: TRBV7-6; d_call: TRBD1
cdr3_nt: TGTGCCAGTAGTATACCGGGACAGGGGGAAAACATTCAGTACTTC; cdr3_aa: CASSIPGQGENIQYF; clone_size: .; j_call: TRBJ2-4; v_call: TRBV19; d_call: TRBD1
cdr3_nt: TGTGCCAGCAGCTTGGCCGGACTTGGGAACTATGGCTACACCTTC; cdr3_aa: CASSLAGLGNYGYTF; clone_size: few; j_call: TRBJ1-2; v_call: TRBV5-4; d_call: .
cdr3_nt: TGTGCCAGCAGTTTAGGTACAGGGATCAACTATGGCTACACCTTC; cdr3_aa: CASSLGTGINYGYTF; clone_size: .; j_call: TRBJ1-2; v_call: TRBV27; d_call: .
cdr3_nt: TGTGCCAGCAGTGTACCGGGACAGGGAAGGGGTACTAGCAATCAGCCCCAGCATTTT; cdr3_aa: CASSVPGQGRGTSNQPQHF; clone_size: many; j_call: TRBJ1-5; v_call: TRBV6-1; d_call: TRBD1
cdr3_nt: TGCGCCAGCTCAACACAGGGAGGGACTGAAGCTTTCTTT; cdr3_aa: CASSTQGGTEAFF; clone_size: .; j_call: TRBJ1-1; v_call: TRBV10-2; d_call: .
cdr3_nt: TGCACCAGCTTACGGACAACTAGCACAGATACGCAGTATTTT; cdr3_aa: CTSLRTTSTDTQYF; clone_size: .; j_call: TRBJ2-3; v_call: TRBV1; d_call: .
cdr3_nt: TGTGCCAGCAGCGAGCAGGAAGGGAGCACTGAAGCTTTCTTT; cdr3_aa: CASSEQEGSTEAFF; clone_size: .; j_call: TRBJ1-1; v_call: TRBV11-2; d_call: .
cdr3_nt: TGCAGCGTTGAAGATACCAGGGGGTTTGGTGGCTACACCTTC; cdr3_aa: CSVEDTRGFGGYTF; clone_size: .; j_call: TRBJ1-2; v_call: TRBV29-1; d_call: TRBD1
cdr3_nt: TGTGCCAGCAGCATTCGACAGGGCTATGGCTACACCTTC; cdr3_aa: CASSIRQGYGYTF; clone_size: .; j_call: TRBJ1-2; v_call: TRBV6-2/TRBV6-3; d_call: TRBD1
cdr3_nt: TGTGCCAGCAGTTACGCGTTGCGGGGTGGTGAGCAGTTCTTC; cdr3_aa: CASSYALRGGEQFF; clone_size: .; j_call: TRBJ2-1; v_call: TRBV6-5; d_call: .
cdr3_nt: TGTGCCAGCTCACGCGGGACAGGGGCACAAGAGACCCAGTACTTC; cdr3_aa: CASSRGTGAQETQYF; clone_size: .; j_call: TRBJ2-5; v_call: TRBV18; d_call: TRBD1
cdr3_nt: TGTGCCAGCAGTTACGGGACAGGGGGCGAAAAACTGTTTTTT; cdr3_aa: CASSYGTGGEKLFF; clone_size: .; j_call: TRBJ1-4; v_call: TRBV6-5; d_call: TRBD1
cdr3_nt: TGTGCCAGCAGTTTCACCGACAGGGGCCCCTACGAGCAGTACTTC; cdr3_aa: CASSFTDRGPYEQYF; clone_size: .; j_call: TRBJ2-7; v_call: TRBV6-5; d_call: TRBD1